What follows are 31 T cell receptor beta chains derived from one specimen sequenced in a study of cytomegalovirus exposure and HLA in healthy donors. The PCR had 60 Vbeta and 13 Jbeta primers. Sequencing used immunoSEQ multiplex PCR; TCRdb keeps in-frame clones, though not all of them. The sample contains about 190,000 clones, around three quarters of which appear only once. Material: PBMCs. The origin of the receptors is a woman younger than 30 in good health and CMV-seronegative.

The DNA for the CDR3 is TGTGCCAGCTCACTCGCCGGGACTAGCGGCACCCGAGGGACCACAGATACGCAGTATTTT. It specifies CASSLAGTSGTRGTTDTQYF. The chain carries TRBV18 and TRBJ2-3; 11 nucleotides line up with TRBD2. Losses at the gene ends were 4 bases for V and 2 bases for J; bases not matched to a gene: 17. The CDR3 is 20 amino acids. CDR1 KGHSH and CDR2 LQKENI come from the germline V gene. Full variable domain (outside the CDR3, taken from reference TRBV18 and TRBJ2-3): NAGVMQNPRHLVRRRGQEARLRCSPMKGHSHVYWYRQLPEEGLKFMVYLQKENIIDESGMPKERFSAEFPKEGPSILRIQQVVRGDSAAYFCASSLAGTSGTRGTTDTQYFGPGTRLTVL.

The chain employs TRBV21-1 and TRBJ1-6. TRBV21-1 corresponds to a pseudogene. The CDR3 consists of 13 residues. CDR3 sequence: CASRSGDNSPLHF. The CDR3 DNA sequence: TGTGCCAGCAGGAGTGGTGATAATTCACCCCTCCACTTT.

The genes are TRBV5-3 and TRBJ1-4; 7 nucleotides align to TRBD1. TRBV5-3 is known as an ORF, though its function is uncertain. The CDR3 extends over 18 amino acids. V lost 3 bases, J lost 0 bases, and 11 bases stayed unmatched. CDR3 sequence: CARSWGDRNIATNEKLFF. Here the CDR3 DNA reads TGTGCCAGAAGCTGGGGGGACAGAAACATAGCAACTAATGAAAAACTGTTTTTT.

The rearrangement uses TRBV19 and TRBJ1-5; the D is unclear. The V end was cut by 9 bases, the J end by 4 bases, with 13 bases between. Looked up from germline, CDR1 is LNHDA and CDR2 is SQIVND (reference sequence). This CDR3 has 13 residues. The CDR3 DNA is TGTGCCAGCGGACGGCGGGCTAATCAGCCCCAGCATTTT. This translates into CASGRRANQPQHF.

This chain uses TRBV29-1 with TRBJ2-3; a weak D match, TRBD2 (6 bases). The CDR3 length is 14 residues. V dropped 6 bases and J dropped 0 bases, with 13 bases sitting between them. Germline V gives CDR1 SQVTM, CDR2 ANQGSEA. CDR3 nucleotides: TGCAGCGTAGTGGGACTGGCTAGCACAGATACGCAGTATTTT. It encodes CSVVGLASTDTQYF.

The chain has TRBV7-9 and TRBJ1-4, with 7 bases fitting TRBD1. This CDR3 has 15 amino acids. Unmatched junction bases numbered 11, after V lost 5 bases and J lost 8 bases. The germline V gene encodes CDR1 SEHNR and CDR2 FQNEAQ (reference sequence). Here the CDR3 DNA reads TGTGCCAGCAGCCCGCGGACAGGCTCTTTAGAAAAACTGTTTTTT. Protein sequence: CASSPRTGSLEKLFF.

This clone was seen only a few times. The V and J genes are TRBV2 and TRBJ2-1, with D tentatively TRBD2 (7 bases). Trimming shortened V by 4 bases and J by 4 bases, and 14 bases separated the two germline ends. Looked up from germline, CDR1 is SNHLY and CDR2 is FYNNEI. This CDR3 is 15 amino acids long. The CDR3 here is CASSGGGGLYNEQFF. The CDR3 coding sequence is TGTGCCAGCAGTGGTGGGGGGGGCCTATACAATGAGCAGTTCTTC.

The chain employs TRBV5-6 and TRBJ1-4; 9 bases match TRBD1. Germline CDR1 SGHDT, CDR2 YYEEEE. Losses at the gene ends were 1 base for V and 7 bases for J; bases not matched to a gene: 11. CDR3 size: 17 residues. CDR3 protein: CASSLWDRAPQSEKLFF. The DNA for the CDR3 is TGTGCCAGCAGCTTGTGGGACAGGGCCCCCCAATCTGAAAAACTGTTTTTT.

The rearrangement uses TRBV6-1 and TRBJ2-5; D may be TRBD1 (6 bases). CDR1 is MNHNS, CDR2 SASEGT, per germline. V dropped 4 bases and J dropped 1 base, with 10 bases sitting between them. This CDR3 has 14 amino acids. The CDR3: CASSARTVQETQYF. In DNA form, the CDR3 reads TGTGCCAGCAGTGCCCGGACAGTCCAAGAGACCCAGTACTTC.

The J gene is TRBJ2-3, the V gene TRBV18, with 8 bases identical to TRBD1. With 6 bases clipped from V and 3 bases from J, the junction kept 5 bases outside the gene matches. This CDR3 is built from 14 residues. Germline-derived CDR1 and CDR2 are KGHSH and LQKENI. CDR3 bases: TGTGCCAGCTCGCTGGGACAGGTAACAGATACGCAGTATTTT. Amino acids: CASSLGQVTDTQYF.

The chain recombines TRBV18 with TRBJ2-2, with D perhaps matching TRBD1 (6 bases). Germline V gives CDR1 KGHSH, CDR2 LQKENI. V lost 2 bases and J lost 1, with 8 bases in between. This CDR3 comprises 15 residues. CDR3 sequence: CASSPLGQNTGELFF. CDR3 sequence (DNA): TGTGCCAGCTCACCATTGGGACAGAACACCGGGGAGCTGTTTTTT.

This sequence joins TRBV10-1 and TRBJ2-7; 7 positions agree with TRBD1. Germline-derived CDR1 and CDR2 are WNHNN and SYGVQD (reference sequence). The CDR3 covers 14 residues. The V and J ends lost 5 bases and 0 bases, in that order; junction bases with no gene match: 4. In DNA, the CDR3 is TGCGCCAGCAGTCCTGACAGGGACTCCTACGAGCAGTACTTC. The encoded protein is CASSPDRDSYEQYF.

The chain links TRBV18 to TRBJ2-6, with 8 bases aligning to TRBD1. Germline CDR1 and CDR2: KGHSH and LQKENI. Germline trimming cut 6 bases from V and 0 bases from J; bases unmatched to any gene: 13. CDR3 length: 19 residues. The CDR3 region has the DNA TGTGCCAGCTCCCCCTTCGGACAGGGTGGTTCCTCTGGGGCCAACGTCCTGACTTTC. This codes for CASSPFGQGGSSGANVLTF.

V is TRBV6-1 and J is TRBJ2-5; D gene uncertain. The last part of the DNA fits TRBJ2-7 better; the J call may be wrong. CDR1 and CDR2 from the germline V gene are MNHNS and SASEGT. This CDR3 region has 13 residues. The CDR3, as DNA: TGTGCCAGCAGTGTGAGTCAGGACTACGAGCAGTACTTC. It yields the protein CASSVSQDYEQYF.

The chain links TRBV2 to TRBJ1-6, with TRBD1 matching over 11 bases. Per the germline V gene, CDR1 is SNHLY and CDR2 is FYNNEI. This CDR3 is built from 15 residues. The junction had 6 bases not matched to a gene; V was cut back by 6 bases and J by 8 bases. This CDR3 is CASRDWTGGDSPLHF. Written as DNA, the CDR3 is TGTGCCAGCAGGGATTGGACAGGGGGCGATTCACCCCTCCACTTT.

The V call is TRBV19, the J call TRBJ1-5, with 9 bases aligning to TRBD1. Per germline, CDR1 LNHDA and CDR2 SQIVND (reference sequence). The CDR3 runs to 16 residues. J gave up 11 bases and V 5 bases, and 16 bases lay outside the gene matches. CDR3 in DNA: TGTGCCAGTAGTCCCGGGGACAGGGAGTCCCGAGCGACCCAGCATTTT. It codes for CASSPGDRESRATQHF. The full variable domain, rest sourced from reference TRBV19 and TRBJ1-5, is DGGITQSPKYLFRKEGQNVTLSCEQNLNHDAMYWYRQDPGQGLRLIYYSQIVNDFQKGDIAEGYSVSREKKESFPLTVTSAQKNPTAFYLCASSPGDRESRATQHFGDGTRLSIL.

This chain uses TRBV5-4 with TRBJ1-1; D unclear. The CDR3 length is 13 residues. The V gene's germline CDR1 is SGHNT and CDR2 YYREEE (reference sequence). Trimming took 0 bases from V and 4 from J, leaving 7 bases between them. The CDR3 nucleotides are TGTGCCAGCAGCTTGGAACAAATCACTGAAGCTTTCTTT. This codes for CASSLEQITEAFF.

This clone has just a few counts. V usage is TRBV30 and J usage is TRBJ1-2; D not certain. Germline loops: CDR1 GTSNPN, CDR2 SVGIG (reference sequence). Trimming shortened V by 2 bases and J by 3 bases, and 7 bases separated the two germline ends. This CDR3 is built from 12 residues. The CDR3 loop reads CAWSTGYYGYTF. For the CDR3, the DNA is TGTGCCTGGAGTACCGGTTACTATGGCTACACCTTC.

Here the CDR3 reads CASSYLGLAGVFADTQYF. The DNA of the CDR3 is TGTGCCAGCAGTTACCTCGGACTAGCGGGGGTATTTGCAGATACGCAGTATTTT. The V gene is TRBV2, the J gene TRBJ2-3, with 13 nucleotides matching TRBD2. CDR1 SNHLY and CDR2 FYNNEI come from the germline V gene. V trimming: 5 bases; J trimming: 4 bases; junction bases outside the gene matches: 12. The CDR3 length is 18 residues. Complete variable domain (other parts from reference TRBV2 and TRBJ2-3): EPEVTQTPSHQVTQMGQEVILRCVPISNHLYFYWYRQILGQKVEFLVSFYNNEISEKSEIFDDQFSVERPDGSNFTLKIRSTKLEDSAMYFCASSYLGLAGVFADTQYFGPGTRLTVL.

This clone showed up just once. The same CDR3 can be traced to other DNA sequences in this sample. The chain combines TRBV19 with TRBJ2-7; TRBD2 is a possible D gene (6 bases). The CDR3 has 14 amino acids. CDR1 and CDR2 from the germline V gene are LNHDA and SQIVND (reference sequence). The V end was cut by 3 bases, the J end by 4 bases, with 13 bases between. The CDR3 coding sequence is TGTGCCAGTAGTATCGGGGGAGGTGCATACGAGCAGTACTTC. Translation gives CASSIGGGAYEQYF.

This sequence joins TRBV5-1 and TRBJ2-1; 9 nucleotides line up with TRBD1. Germline V CDR1 and CDR2: SGHRS, YFSETQ. The CDR3 has 13 amino acids. V lost 7 bases, J lost 6 bases, and 5 bases stayed unmatched. Here the CDR3 DNA reads TGCGCCAGCGGGACAGGGTTAGGCAATGAGCAGTTCTTC. Translated: CASGTGLGNEQFF.

The table lists this clone with a count of one. The chain employs TRBV28 and TRBJ2-2; perhaps TRBD2 as D (5 bases). Per germline, CDR1 MDHEN and CDR2 SYDVKM. The CDR3 is 15 amino acids. The germline V and J ends were trimmed by 5 bases and 4 bases, with 14 bases remaining between them. DNA for the CDR3: TGTGCCAGCAGTCTCGGACGGGGTGGCACCGGGGAGCTGTTTTTT. Protein: CASSLGRGGTGELFF.

This chain connects TRBV5-4 to TRBJ2-5; 12 bases fit TRBD2. The germline gives CDR1 SGHNT, CDR2 YYREEE (reference sequence). V lost 1 base to trimming and J lost 6 bases; unmatched junction nucleotides: 10. The CDR3 totals 17 residues. The CDR3 sequence: CASSLLAGGSGTKTQYF. The CDR3 DNA reads TGTGCCAGCAGCTTGCTAGCGGGGGGGTCTGGTACGAAGACCCAGTACTTC.

The rearrangement links TRBV2 to TRBJ1-2, with a tentative D call TRBD1 (6 bases). The CDR3 consists of 13 residues. The germline gives CDR1 SNHLY, CDR2 FYNNEI. Trimming removed 6 bases from V and 7 bases from J, with 15 bases in between. The CDR3 bases are TGTGCCAGCAGCCAGACAGGTTCCCTTGGCTACACCTTC. This sequence encodes CASSQTGSLGYTF.

The chain joins TRBV14 to TRBJ2-1; 7 bases line up with TRBD2. Germline V gene sequence: CDR1 SGHDN, CDR2 FVKESK. The CDR3 is made up of 12 amino acids. Germline trimming cut 2 bases from V and 10 bases from J; bases unmatched to any gene: 2. CDR3 amino acids: CASSQSAGEQFF. The CDR3 bases are TGTGCCAGCAGCCAATCAGCGGGAGAGCAGTTCTTC.

Notes on this clone: Other DNA sequences from this sample encode an identical CDR3 as well. The chain employs TRBV7-9 and TRBJ1-1; unclear D gene. Between the trimmed V and J ends, which lost 5 bases and 1 base, there was a span of 8 bases. Germline V lookup: CDR1 SEHNR, CDR2 FQNEAQ (reference sequence). This CDR3 is 13 amino acids long. The CDR3 coding sequence is TGTGCCAGCAGCGTTGACACGAACACTGAAGCTTTCTTT. The encoded protein is CASSVDTNTEAFF. Using reference TRBV7-9 and TRBJ1-1 for the parts outside the CDR3, the full variable domain is DTGVSQNPRHKITKRGQNVTFRCDPISEHNRLYWYRQTLGQGPEFLTYFQNEAQLEKSRLLSDRFSAERPKGSFSTLEIQRTEQGDSAMYLCASSVDTNTEAFFGQGTRLTVV.

This clone was seen a few times. This chain connects TRBV2 to TRBJ2-1; the D is unclear. The ends were cut back, 8 bases at V and 8 bases at J, with 10 bases in the middle. The germline gives CDR1 SNHLY, CDR2 FYNNEI. The CDR3 has 11 residues. CDR3 loop: CASLGGDEQFF. The CDR3 bases are TGTGCCAGCTTAGGCGGCGATGAGCAGTTCTTC.

The chain employs TRBV5-8 and TRBJ1-5, with unresolved D. The CDR3 has 10 amino acids. V was shortened by 9 bases and J by 5 bases, with 6 bases between the two germline ends. CDR1 and CDR2 (germline): SGHTS, YDEGEE. CDR3 loop: CATTDQPQHF. The CDR3 bases are TGTGCCACCACGGATCAGCCCCAGCATTTT. Based on the CDR3 plus reference TRBV5-8 and TRBJ1-5, the full variable domain is EAGVTQSPTHLIKTRGQQATLRCSPISGHTSVYWYQQALGLGLQFLLWYDEGEERNRGNFPPRFSGRQFPNYSSELNVNALELEDSALYLCATTDQPQHFGDGTRLSIL.

The V call is TRBV2, the J call TRBJ1-5, with 9 bases aligning to TRBD1. This CDR3 is 14 amino acids long. Germline CDR1 reads SNHLY; CDR2 reads FYNNEI. The V and J ends lost 3 bases and 6 bases, in that order; junction bases with no gene match: 3. The DNA of the CDR3 is TGTGCCAGCAGTGACGACAGGGGGGTTCAGCCCCAGCATTTT. It translates to CASSDDRGVQPQHF. The full variable domain, its missing parts supplied by reference TRBV2 and TRBJ1-5, is EPEVTQTPSHQVTQMGQEVILRCVPISNHLYFYWYRQILGQKVEFLVSFYNNEISEKSEIFDDQFSVERPDGSNFTLKIRSTKLEDSAMYFCASSDDRGVQPQHFGDGTRLSIL.

V gene TRBV7-2 combines with J gene TRBJ1-4; no reliable D call. V lost 7 bases to trimming and J lost 0 bases, with 21 bases between them. This CDR3 is 18 amino acids long. Germline V lookup: CDR1 SGHTA, CDR2 FQGNSA. The CDR3 nucleotides read TGTGCCAGCACCGTAGACGGGAGCAGTTATCCAACTAATGAAAAACTGTTTTTT. Its translation is CASTVDGSSYPTNEKLFF.

V and J are TRBV4-2 and TRBJ1-1, with D maybe TRBD1 (5 bases). This CDR3 spans 15 amino acids. Germline CDR1 reads LGHNA; CDR2 reads YNFKEQ. The V end lost 0 bases, the J end lost 1 base, and 9 bases lay between the germline ends. The CDR3 reads CASSQEPGPNTEAFF. In DNA, the CDR3 is TGTGCCAGCAGCCAAGAGCCAGGGCCGAACACTGAAGCTTTCTTT.